The T cell receptor beta chain under discussion was sequenced for a study of T cells in Graves' hyperthyroidism and ophthalmopathy. This clonotype was picked up many times. Authors of the study amplified TCR beta CDR3 regions from RNA transcripts. The HTBI primer set drove a first-round RT-PCR of the TCR CDR3. TCRdb reanalysed the multiplex PCR reads using MiXCR and keeps one entry per CDR3 protein. Of over 350,000 distinct CDR3 sequences listed, around an eighth are singletons. The origin of this receptor is a man between 50 and 59 years old with Graves' ophthalmopathy. The material sequenced was blood.

The chain's CDR3 is CASRETGGAEAFF. CDR3 coding DNA: TGTGCCAGCAGAGAAACAGGGGGCGCTGAAGCTTTCTTT. The chain employs TRBV25-1 and TRBJ1-1, with 9 nucleotides matching TRBD1. This CDR3 contains 13 residues. The ends lost 6 bases at V and 6 bases at J; junction bases unmatched: 5. Germline loops: CDR1 MGHDK, CDR2 SYGVNS.